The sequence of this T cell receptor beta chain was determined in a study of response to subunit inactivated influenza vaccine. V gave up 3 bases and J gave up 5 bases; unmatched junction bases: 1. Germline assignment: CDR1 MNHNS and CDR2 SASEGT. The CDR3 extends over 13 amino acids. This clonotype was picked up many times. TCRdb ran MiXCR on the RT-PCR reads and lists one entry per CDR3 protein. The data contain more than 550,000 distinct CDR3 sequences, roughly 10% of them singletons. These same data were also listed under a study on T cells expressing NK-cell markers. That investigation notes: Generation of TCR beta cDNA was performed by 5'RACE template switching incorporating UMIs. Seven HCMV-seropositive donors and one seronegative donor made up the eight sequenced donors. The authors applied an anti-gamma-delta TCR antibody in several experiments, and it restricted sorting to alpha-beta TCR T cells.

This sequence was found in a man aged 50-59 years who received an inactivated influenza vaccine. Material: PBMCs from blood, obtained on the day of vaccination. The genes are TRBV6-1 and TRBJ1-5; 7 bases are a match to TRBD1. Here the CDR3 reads CASSDDRDQPQHF. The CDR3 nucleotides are TGTGCCAGCAGTGATGACAGGGATCAGCCCCAGCATTTT.